Listed here are 25 T cell receptor beta chains from one sample, sequenced in a study of graft-versus-host responses after intestinal transplantation. The data were produced by immunoSEQ multiplex PCR, yet TCRdb's version contains in-frame clones alone and is incomplete. The data hold tens of thousands of clones, with over 80% observed a single time. Antigens of these TCRs are unknown. Specimen: unstimulated CD8+ T cells sorted from spleen or lymph node cells, collected before intestinal transplant. All receptors come from a human donor who received an intestinal transplant.

This chain connects TRBV13 to TRBJ2-5; 11 bases are a match to TRBD2. With V trimmed by 6 bases and J by 4 bases, 10 bases remained unmatched. Germline V gene sequence: CDR1 PRHDT, CDR2 FYEKMQ (reference sequence). There are 16 residues in the CDR3. The CDR3 nucleotides are TGTGCCAGCAGTCATGGGACTAGCGGTGGGAGAGAGACCCAGTACTTC. It specifies CASSHGTSGGRETQYF.

The chain uses TRBV6-5 and TRBJ2-1; D gene ambiguous. Germline lookup yields CDR1 MNHEY and CDR2 SVGAGI. CDR3 length: 14 residues. Trimming stripped 5 bases from V and 2 bases from J, with 10 bases between. DNA of the CDR3: TGTGCCAGCAGTCCGGACGCAGCCTACAATGAGCAGTTCTTC. It codes for CASSPDAAYNEQFF.

A single count supports this clone. The rearrangement links TRBV28 to TRBJ1-5, with 7 bases matching TRBD1. Looked up from germline, CDR1 is MDHEN and CDR2 is SYDVKM. The junction had 9 bases not matched to a gene; V was cut back by 6 bases and J by 4 bases. The CDR3 is 15 residues long. CDR3 coding DNA: TGTGCCAGCAGACAGGGGATGGTATGGAATCAGCCCCAGCATTTT. It specifies CASRQGMVWNQPQHF.

This chain uses TRBV7-9 with TRBJ2-7; 9 nucleotides align to TRBD2. V shed 3 bases and J 4 bases; nucleotides not matched to a gene: 13. Germline V gives CDR1 SEHNR, CDR2 FQNEAQ (reference sequence). The CDR3 length is 17 residues. In nucleotides, the CDR3 is TGTGCCAGCAGCTTTGGCGGGGGGCTAGCGGGGACATACGAGCAGTACTTC. Amino acid sequence: CASSFGGGLAGTYEQYF.

The chain couples TRBV27 to TRBJ2-1; D could derive from TRBD1 or TRBD2 (5 bases each). This CDR3 region has 15 residues. The germline V gene encodes CDR1 MNHEY and CDR2 SMNVEV (reference sequence). Trimming removed 7 bases at V and 0 bases at J, with 13 bases between. In DNA, the CDR3 is TGTGCCAGCACCGCCGGGACCGTCTCCTACAATGAGCAGTTCTTC. Translation: CASTAGTVSYNEQFF.

The rearrangement uses TRBV10-2 and TRBJ2-3; 7 positions agree with TRBD2. Germline V lookup: CDR1 WSHSY, CDR2 SAAADI. V lost 4 bases, J lost 4 bases, and 17 bases stayed unmatched. The CDR3 extends over 18 amino acids. The CDR3 protein is CASSGFAGRERYSDTQYF. The CDR3 DNA reads TGCGCCAGCAGTGGGTTTGCGGGGAGGGAGAGATATTCAGATACGCAGTATTTT.

This chain links TRBV9 with TRBJ2-1, with D perhaps matching TRBD2 (5 bases). This CDR3 is built from 13 residues. Trimming stripped 2 bases from V and 2 bases from J, with 5 bases between. CDR1 is SGDLS, CDR2 YYNGEE, per germline. CDR3 DNA sequence: TGTGCCAGCAGCGTCGGGGCCTACAATGAGCAGTTCTTC. As protein: CASSVGAYNEQFF.

The CDR3 bases are TGTGCCAGCAGCGGGGGGACCTCCTACAATGAGCAGTTCTTC. Encoded protein: CASSGGTSYNEQFF. The chain couples TRBV11-2 to TRBJ2-1; maybe TRBD2 (6 bases). There are 14 residues in the CDR3. The germline V gene has CDR1 SGHAT and CDR2 FQNNGV. Trimming pared 5 bases from V and 0 bases from J, leaving 8 bases between.

V is TRBV19 and J is TRBJ1-2; TRBD1 might be the D (6 bases). V was trimmed by 0 bases and J by 6 bases, leaving 23 bases between them. This CDR3 comprises 18 residues. Germline V gene sequence: CDR1 LNHDA, CDR2 SQIVND (reference sequence). CDR3 loop: CASSIDQPILDSLDGYTF. DNA for the CDR3: TGTGCCAGTAGTATAGATCAACCTATCCTGGACAGCCTAGATGGCTACACCTTC.

The chain is built from TRBV7-2 and TRBJ1-4; D is possibly TRBD1 (5 bases). V lost 5 bases and J 10 bases, leaving 17 bases between the germline ends. The CDR3 consists of 14 residues. Per the germline V gene, CDR1 is SGHTA and CDR2 is FQGNSA. The CDR3: CASSPPEGGGKLFF. In DNA form, the CDR3 reads TGTGCCAGCAGCCCCCCCGAAGGCGGGGGAAAACTGTTTTTT.

V and J are TRBV27 and TRBJ1-2, with D perhaps matching TRBD1 (5 bases). This CDR3 region has 13 residues. Trimming cost V 3 bases and J 7 bases, with 12 bases left between them. Germline V gene sequence: CDR1 MNHEY, CDR2 SMNVEV (reference sequence). The CDR3: CASSLLGASGYTF. The CDR3 DNA follows: TGTGCCAGCAGTTTGTTAGGGGCGTCTGGCTACACCTTC.

The V and J genes are TRBV5-6 and TRBJ2-1, with TRBD1 identical over 12 bases. V lost 5 bases and J lost 9; bases outside the gene matches: 9. The length of the CDR3 is 15 residues. From germline, CDR1 is SGHDT and CDR2 YYEEEE. The CDR3 protein is CASSFPGTGGSEQFF. The CDR3 DNA reads as TGTGCCAGCAGTTTTCCCGGGACAGGGGGCAGTGAGCAGTTCTTC.

This rearrangement joins TRBV7-8 to TRBJ2-1, with 10 bases identical to TRBD2. Trimming took 6 bases from V and 8 from J; bases not matched to a gene: 16. Germline CDR1 and CDR2: SGHVS and FQNEAQ. The CDR3 runs to 17 residues. CDR3 residues: CASRLNRAGGDSHEQFF. The CDR3 DNA follows: TGTGCCAGCAGATTAAACAGAGCGGGAGGGGATAGCCATGAGCAGTTCTTC.

This rearrangement joins TRBV27 to TRBJ2-4, with D tentatively TRBD2 (5 bases). The V gene lost 5 bases and the J gene lost 5 bases, with 19 bases spanning the gap. The CDR3 runs to 16 residues. Germline values: CDR1 MNHEY, CDR2 SMNVEV (reference sequence). CDR3: CASSTEHLTRENIQYF. The DNA for the CDR3 is TGTGCCAGCAGTACCGAACACCTGACGCGGGAAAACATTCAGTACTTC.

The CDR3 DNA follows: TGCGCCAGCAGCTTGGGATCTAGAGGTCCAGAGACCCAGTACTTC. Amino acid sequence: CASSLGSRGPETQYF. The rearrangement uses TRBV5-1 and TRBJ2-5; D is uncertain. Germline V gene data show CDR1 as SGHRS and CDR2 as YFSETQ. The length of the CDR3 is 15 residues. Trimming removed 0 bases from V and 4 bases from J, with 13 bases in between.

A few counts support this clone. The chain uses TRBV27 and TRBJ2-7; 11 positions match TRBD1. The V segment lost 1 base and the J segment 1 base; nucleotides outside the gene matches: 3. The CDR3 is 16 residues long. Germline-derived CDR1 and CDR2 are MNHEY and SMNVEV (reference sequence). CDR3 bases: TGTGCCAGCAGTTTATTAGGGACAGGGGGGTCCTACGAGCAGTACTTC. This translates into CASSLLGTGGSYEQYF.

The CDR3 is CASSYRGSPEAFF. As DNA, the CDR3 is TGTGCCAGCAGCTACCGGGGGTCCCCTGAAGCTTTCTTT. This chain joins TRBV28 and TRBJ1-1, with a tentative D call TRBD1 (5 bases). The CDR3 covers 13 residues. V was pared by 6 bases and J by 6 bases, with 14 bases between. From germline, CDR1 is MDHEN and CDR2 SYDVKM.

J is TRBJ1-4 and V is TRBV7-6; 10 nucleotides agree with TRBD1. This CDR3 has 19 residues. Germline V CDR1 and CDR2: SGHVS, FNYEAQ. Trimming removed 1 base from V and 2 bases from J; junction bases left unmatched: 10. The CDR3 protein is CASSLGRQGARPTNEKLFF. CDR3 DNA sequence: TGTGCCAGCAGCTTAGGTAGACAGGGGGCGAGACCGACTAATGAAAAACTGTTTTTT.

This clone came up a few times. This sequence joins TRBV4-1 and TRBJ2-7, with 8 bases that match TRBD2. Germline CDR1 is MGHRA and CDR2 is YSYEKL. The V and J ends lost 1 base and 4 bases, in that order; junction bases with no gene match: 3. The CDR3 sequence is 14 residues long. The CDR3 DNA sequence: TGCGCCAGCAGCCAAGCGGGAGGGGGATACGAGCAGTACTTC. It specifies CASSQAGGGYEQYF.

The chain uses TRBV29-1 and TRBJ2-7; TRBD1 matches at 11 bases. Germline CDR1 and CDR2: SQVTM and ANQGSEA. Unmatched junction bases numbered 1, after V lost 0 bases and J lost 6 bases. CDR3 length: 13 residues. In DNA form, the CDR3 reads TGCAGCGTTGAAGAGGGGACAGGGGGCGAGCAGTACTTC. Translation: CSVEEGTGGEQYF.

The chain is built from TRBV7-2 and TRBJ2-1, with 11 nucleotides matching TRBD1. The CDR3 spans 16 residues. Per the germline V gene, CDR1 is SGHTA and CDR2 is FQGNSA. Germline trimming cut 5 bases from V and 5 bases from J; bases unmatched to any gene: 8. The DNA for the CDR3 is TGTACCAGCAGCCCGACCCGGGACAGGGGGAACAATGAGCAGTTCTTC. Residues: CTSSPTRDRGNNEQFF.

The V gene is TRBV5-6, the J gene TRBJ2-1; possibly TRBD2 for D (7 bases). The V gene's germline CDR1 is SGHDT and CDR2 YYEEEE. This CDR3 comprises 15 residues. V lost 0 bases and J lost 7, with 14 bases in between. CDR3 DNA sequence: TGTGCCAGCAGCTTGGTGGCGGGGGCCGGGAATGAGCAGTTCTTC. Amino acids: CASSLVAGAGNEQFF.

This clone was recorded a few times. The chain is built from TRBV10-1 and TRBJ1-1; D ambiguous. The CDR3 length is 10 residues. Germline lookup yields CDR1 WNHNN and CDR2 SYGVQD (reference sequence). The ends were cut back, 6 bases at V and 7 bases at J, with 6 bases in the middle. In DNA, the CDR3 is TGCGCCAGCAGAAAGGGTGAAGCTTTCTTT. Translating gives CASRKGEAFF.

For this clone: The junction departs from germline at one end; a sequencing error may be responsible. The V gene is TRBV20-1, the J gene TRBJ2-7, with 11 bases matching TRBD2. CDR3 size: 11 residues. Per germline, CDR1 DFQATT and CDR2 SNEGSKA (reference sequence). The CDR3 DNA sequence: TGCAGTGCTAGGGACACTAGCGGGAGAAACTTC. This translates into CSARDTSGRNF.

This clone was seen a handful of times. The gene calls are TRBV15 and TRBJ1-5; a weak D match, TRBD1 (6 bases). The CDR3 sequence is 15 residues long. Trimming removed 9 bases from V and 1 base from J, with 16 bases in between. Germline lookup yields CDR1 LNHNV and CDR2 YYDKDF (reference sequence). The CDR3 here is CATARGGGSNQPQHF. Here the CDR3 DNA reads TGTGCCACGGCTAGAGGGGGTGGGAGCAATCAGCCCCAGCATTTT.